This T cell receptor (beta chain) originates from a study of OX40 agonist ivuxolimab in advanced cancers. Looking at the study overall: At about 82% male, the cohort had a mean age of around 56 years, ranging from roughly 23 to 80. Study outcomes and limitations: Among patients with partial responses at 0.1-3.0 mg/kg, clonal expansion was among the lowest.

The CDR3 has 12 residues. The germline V gene has CDR1 SNHLY and CDR2 FYNNEI. V was trimmed by 6 bases and J by 1 base, leaving 4 bases between them. Measured with immunoSEQ multiplex PCR; TCRdb has only the in-frame clones, and not every one. The sample lists about 46,000 clones, approximately 85% occurring once. For this clone: Antigen: not known.

The sample consisted of CD4+ or CD8+ T cells sorted from blood, taken in a trial of the OX40 agonist ivuxolimab. The chain uses TRBV2 and TRBJ1-3, with unresolved D. This TCR was recovered from an adult with an advanced solid tumor such as melanoma, head and neck, liver or kidney cancer. The CDR3 coding sequence is TGTGCCAGCAGCGGTTCTGGAAACACCATATATTTT. Its protein product is CASSGSGNTIYF.